The sequence of this T cell receptor beta chain was determined in a study of shared clonotypes between healthy human individuals. Background on the study: Donors had three CD4 naive, three CD4 memory, two CD8 naive and one CD8 memory plate apiece. Whole-study findings and limits: Rarefaction indicated that sorted-subset sequencing remained incomplete although depth was large.

The run depth of the assay was deep. Each subset's genomic DNA was shared equally among a number of immunoSEQ plates. The repertoire was sequenced with immunoSEQ multiplex PCR; TCRdb's copy has only in-frame clones and lacks some. This sample has fewer than 1.8 million clones, with 98% found just once. The CDR3 runs 16 residues. The V and J ends lost 1 base and 3 bases respectively, with 15 bases between them. Per the germline V gene, CDR1 is KGHSH and CDR2 is LQKENI. On this clone itself: No antigen is known for it.

Sequencing was carried out using naive CD4+ T cells sorted from blood. Subset defined: CD45RA+ positively selected. The chain recombines TRBV18 with TRBJ2-5; D may be TRBD1 (6 bases). The sequence was collected from a man younger than 40 in good health. The CDR3 nucleotides are TGTGCCAGCTCACCACTCCCACAGGGAGAAGAAGAGACCCAGTACTTC. Encoded protein: CASSPLPQGEEETQYF.